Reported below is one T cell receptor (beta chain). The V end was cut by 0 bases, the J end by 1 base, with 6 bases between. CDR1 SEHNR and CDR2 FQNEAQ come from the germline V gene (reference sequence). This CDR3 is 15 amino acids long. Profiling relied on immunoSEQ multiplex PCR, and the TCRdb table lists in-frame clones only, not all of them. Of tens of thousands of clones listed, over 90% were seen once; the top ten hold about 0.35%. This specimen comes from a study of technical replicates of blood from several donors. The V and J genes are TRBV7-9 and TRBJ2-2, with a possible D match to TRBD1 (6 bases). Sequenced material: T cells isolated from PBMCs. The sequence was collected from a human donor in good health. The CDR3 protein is CASSLAGGNTGELFF. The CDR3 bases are TGTGCCAGCAGCTTAGCAGGGGGGAACACCGGGGAGCTGTTTTTT.